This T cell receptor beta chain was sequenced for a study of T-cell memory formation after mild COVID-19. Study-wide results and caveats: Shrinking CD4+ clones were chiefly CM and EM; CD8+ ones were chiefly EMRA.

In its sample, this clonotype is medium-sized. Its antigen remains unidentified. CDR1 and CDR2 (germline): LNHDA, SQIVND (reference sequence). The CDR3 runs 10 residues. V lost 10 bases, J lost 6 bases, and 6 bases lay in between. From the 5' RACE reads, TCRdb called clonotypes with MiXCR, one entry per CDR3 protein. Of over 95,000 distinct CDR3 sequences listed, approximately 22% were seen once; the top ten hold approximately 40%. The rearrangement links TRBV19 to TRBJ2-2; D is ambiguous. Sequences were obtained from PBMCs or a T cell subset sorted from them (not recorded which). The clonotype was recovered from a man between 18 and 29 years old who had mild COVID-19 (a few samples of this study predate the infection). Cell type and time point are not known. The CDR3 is CATRAGELFF. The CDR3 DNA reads TGTGCCACCCGAGCCGGGGAGCTGTTTTTT. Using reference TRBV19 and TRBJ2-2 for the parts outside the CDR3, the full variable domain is DGGITQSPKYLFRKEGQNVTLSCEQNLNHDAMYWYRQDPGQGLRLIYYSQIVNDFQKGDIAEGYSVSREKKESFPLTVTSAQKNPTAFYLCATRAGELFFGEGSRLTVL.